This T cell receptor beta chain comes out of a study of T cell repertoires in cytomegalovirus infection. Germline CDR1 and CDR2: SGHVS and FNYEAQ. This CDR3 contains 13 residues. Trimming shortened V by 5 bases and J by 2 bases, and 8 bases separated the two germline ends. TCRdb ran MiXCR on the reads and lists one entry per CDR3 protein. The sample lists around 800,000 distinct CDR3 sequences, over 25% occurring once. This clonotype was detected only a few times. Its antigen is unidentified. This chain uses TRBV7-6 with TRBJ2-3; D uncertain. The sequenced sample was cultured CD8+ T cells from PBMCs, obtained from culture after CMV antigen stimulation. This clonotype was sampled from a human donor in good health (CMV status not recorded). Some clones in this sample may be carry-over from other donors' samples. The CDR3 protein is CASSTSPTDTQYF. The CDR3 DNA is TGTGCCAGCAGCACAAGCCCCACAGATACGCAGTATTTT.